This TCR beta chain was recovered during a study of T cell responses to AZD1222 COVID-19 vaccine. There are a few counts of this clone. As yet, its antigen is unknown. TCRdb's table, derived via immunoSEQ multiplex PCR, lists solely in-frame clones and lacks some. The data contain around 83,000 clones, about 88% of them singletons. The CDR3 has 15 amino acids. Study-wide results and caveats: Seropositivity was recorded at baseline in only a handful of AZD1222 recipients.

This material consisted of peripheral blood, taken on day 0 of AZD1222 vaccination. V usage is TRBV21-1 and J usage is TRBJ1-1; TRBD1 was called by the table and not checked on the DNA. TRBV21-1 is flagged as a pseudogene. The TCR was taken from an adult in good health. The CDR3 loop is CASSKARQSNTEAFF. The CDR3 coding sequence is TGTGCCAGCAGCAAAGCGCGACAGAGTAACACTGAAGCTTTCTTT.